A selection of T cell receptor beta chains follows, all from one sample in a study of T cells after posttransplantation cyclophosphamide. The method was immunoSEQ multiplex PCR; TCRdb's version includes in-frame clones alone and lacks a portion of them. The sample has some 9,700 clones, roughly 98% seen once. The sample consisted of naive CD4+ T cells sorted from PBMCs. These receptors all stem from a woman aged 55-69 years in good health, CMV-negative, and a related stem cell transplant donor. Both conserved end residues are part of each CDR3. A D gene is named only where the DNA matches it firmly. For some rows the clone size is stated as once, few or many, or as a class when expanded; others skip it.

V gene	D gene	clone size	J gene	CDR3 length	CDR3 protein	CDR3 DNA
TRBV18	NA	NA	TRBJ2-1	13	CASSPRQDNEQFF	TGTGCCAGCTCACCACGGCAGGACAATGAGCAGTTCTTC
TRBV6-5	TRBD2	NA	TRBJ2-1	12	CASSYLSGEQFF	TGTGCCAGCAGTTACCTTAGCGGGGAGCAGTTCTTC
TRBV2	TRBD1	once	TRBJ1-2	14	CASSDRGLGYGYTF	TGTGCCAGCAGTGATAGGGGGCTAGGCTATGGCTACACCTTC
TRBV6-6	NA	NA	TRBJ1-5	13	CASLPVPNQPQHF	TGTGCCAGCCTGCCAGTCCCCAATCAGCCCCAGCATTTT
TRBV5-1	TRBD1	NA	TRBJ1-1	15	CASSPGQGLNTEAFF	TGCGCCAGCAGCCCCGGACAGGGTTTAAACACTGAAGCTTTCTTT
TRBV6-1	NA	NA	TRBJ1-1	15	CASSILTGMNTEAFF	TGTGCCAGCAGTATCCTTACAGGAATGAACACTGAAGCTTTCTTT
TRBV6-1	NA	NA	TRBJ1-2	13	CASRGGTAAGYTF	TGTGCCAGCAGGGGCGGGACCGCCGCTGGCTACACCTTC
TRBV5-4	NA	NA	TRBJ2-1	15	CASSLGVSGGNEQFF	TGTGCCAGCAGCTTGGGGGTTTCAGGGGGGAATGAGCAGTTCTTC
TRBV19	NA	NA	TRBJ1-2	14	CASSVGQSNYGYTF	TGTGCCAGTAGTGTCGGACAGTCTAACTATGGCTACACCTTC
TRBV29-1	TRBD2	NA	TRBJ2-3	16	CSVRILTSGSTDTQYF	TGCAGCGTTCGGATATTGACTAGCGGGAGCACAGATACGCAGTATTTT
TRBV18	NA	NA	TRBJ2-3	15	CASSPQGQSTDTQYF	TGTGCCAGCTCACCACAGGGGCAGAGCACAGATACGCAGTATTTT
TRBV18	TRBD1	NA	TRBJ1-6	16	CASSQPGQGSNSPLHF	TGTGCCAGCTCACAGCCGGGACAGGGAAGTAATTCACCCCTCCACTTT
TRBV12-2	NA	once	TRBJ2-1	17	CASQPHPRDSPYNEQFF	TGTGCAAGTCAACCCCACCCTCGGGACTCCCCCTACAATGAGCAGTTCTTC
TRBV29-1	TRBD1	NA	TRBJ1-4	14	CSVTGTASNEKLFF	TGCAGCGTAACCGGGACAGCCTCTAATGAAAAACTGTTTTTT
TRBV5-6	TRBD2	NA	TRBJ2-5	17	CASSWSEGLAGQETQYF	TGTGCCAGCAGCTGGTCGGAGGGACTAGCGGGCCAAGAGACCCAGTACTTC
TRBV7-9	NA	NA	TRBJ2-3	15	CASSSREVSTDTQYF	TGTGCCAGCAGCTCAAGGGAGGTGAGCACAGATACGCAGTATTTT
TRBV5-8	TRBD2	NA	TRBJ2-7	14	CASGAGLVANEQYF	TGTGCCAGCGGGGCCGGACTAGTGGCCAACGAGCAGTACTTC
TRBV7-2	TRBD1	NA	TRBJ1-5	15	CASSSLGQGNQPQHF	TGTGCCAGCAGCTCATTGGGACAGGGCAATCAGCCCCAGCATTTT
TRBV7-6	NA	NA	TRBJ1-6	14	CASSLGQNNSPLHF	TGTGCCAGCAGCTTAGGGCAGAATAATTCCCCCCTCCACTTT
TRBV30	TRBD2	NA	TRBJ2-1	12	CAHRGEYNEQFF	TGTGCCCACCGGGGGGAGTACAATGAGCAGTTCTTC
TRBV6-5	TRBD2	NA	TRBJ2-1	13	CASSGTSGNEQFF	TGTGCCAGTTCCGGGACTAGCGGCAATGAGCAGTTCTTC
TRBV28	TRBD1	NA	TRBJ1-2	13	CASRRTGGSGYTF	TGTGCCAGCAGGCGGACAGGGGGCAGTGGCTACACCTTC
TRBV9	TRBD2	NA	TRBJ2-3	14	CASSTRLAADTQYF	TGTGCCAGCAGCACGAGACTAGCGGCAGATACGCAGTATTTT
TRBV5-4	NA	NA	TRBJ1-4	13	CASRWAGTEKLFF	TGTGCCAGCAGATGGGCCGGGACAGAAAAACTGTTTTTT
TRBV7-9	TRBD1	once	TRBJ2-1	15	CASSSGQGSYNEQFF	TGTGCCAGCAGCTCGGGACAGGGTTCCTACAATGAGCAGTTCTTC
TRBV6-4	TRBD2	NA	TRBJ2-1	14	CASSPSGAYNEQFF	TGTGCCAGCAGCCCTAGCGGGGCCTACAATGAGCAGTTCTTC
TRBV7-9	NA	NA	TRBJ2-6	14	CASSLSSGANVLTF	TGTGCCAGCAGCTTATCGTCTGGGGCCAACGTCCTGACTTTC
TRBV19	TRBD2	once	TRBJ2-3	19	CASSIKGGTSRRKTDTQYF	TGTGCCAGTAGTATAAAAGGGGGGACTAGCAGACGAAAGACAGATACGCAGTATTTT
TRBV19	TRBD1	NA	TRBJ2-7	14	CASSIRQGTYEQYF	TGTGCCAGTAGTATAAGACAGGGGACCTACGAGCAGTACTTC
TRBV7-2	NA	NA	TRBJ2-3	12	CASSLVSGTQYF	TGTGCCAGCAGCTTAGTCAGTGGTACGCAGTATTTT
TRBV5-1	NA	NA	TRBJ2-3	15	CASSERLRLADTQYF	TGCGCCAGCAGCGAGCGTCTCCGGCTAGCAGATACGCAGTATTTT
TRBV28	TRBD2	NA	TRBJ2-1	16	CASSLRAGGLPNEQFF	TGTGCCAGCAGTTTACGAGCGGGAGGCCTACCTAATGAGCAGTTCTTC
TRBV9	TRBD2	NA	TRBJ2-5	15	CASSVGLAGVETQYF	TGTGCCAGCAGCGTAGGGCTAGCGGGAGTAGAGACCCAGTACTTC
TRBV15	NA	NA	TRBJ2-3	15	CATSTVAAGTDTQYF	TGTGCCACCAGCACCGTAGCGGCGGGCACAGATACGCAGTATTTT
TRBV7-6	NA	NA	TRBJ1-2	13	CASSLDQRGGYTF	TGTGCCAGCAGCTTAGACCAGAGAGGCGGCTACACCTTC
TRBV19	NA	once	TRBJ1-5	16	CASSIGGWSSNQPQHF	TGTGCCAGTAGTATTGGCGGGTGGAGTTCTAATCAGCCCCAGCATTTT
TRBV14	TRBD1	once	TRBJ1-1	13	CASSQLGQGEAFF	TGTGCCAGCAGCCAATTGGGACAGGGTGAAGCTTTCTTT
TRBV28	NA	NA	TRBJ2-5	12	CASSDPGETQYF	TGTGCCAGCAGTGACCCGGGGGAGACCCAGTACTTC
TRBV2	NA	NA	TRBJ1-2	13	CASRADLPYGYTF	TGTGCCAGCAGGGCCGACTTACCCTATGGCTACACCTTC
TRBV7-2	NA	NA	TRBJ2-1	13	CASSLERRNEQFF	TGTGCCAGCAGCTTAGAGAGGAGGAATGAGCAGTTCTTC
TRBV9	TRBD1	NA	TRBJ1-6	14	CASSTEGAGSPLHF	TGTGCCAGCAGTACCGAGGGGGCAGGGTCACCCCTCCACTTT
TRBV14	NA	NA	TRBJ2-7	11	CASSASYEQYF	TGTGCCAGCAGTGCTAGCTACGAGCAGTACTTC
TRBV29-1	NA	NA	TRBJ1-4	14	CSVSKASAGEKLFF	TGCAGCGTTTCTAAGGCCAGTGCGGGTGAAAAACTGTTTTTT